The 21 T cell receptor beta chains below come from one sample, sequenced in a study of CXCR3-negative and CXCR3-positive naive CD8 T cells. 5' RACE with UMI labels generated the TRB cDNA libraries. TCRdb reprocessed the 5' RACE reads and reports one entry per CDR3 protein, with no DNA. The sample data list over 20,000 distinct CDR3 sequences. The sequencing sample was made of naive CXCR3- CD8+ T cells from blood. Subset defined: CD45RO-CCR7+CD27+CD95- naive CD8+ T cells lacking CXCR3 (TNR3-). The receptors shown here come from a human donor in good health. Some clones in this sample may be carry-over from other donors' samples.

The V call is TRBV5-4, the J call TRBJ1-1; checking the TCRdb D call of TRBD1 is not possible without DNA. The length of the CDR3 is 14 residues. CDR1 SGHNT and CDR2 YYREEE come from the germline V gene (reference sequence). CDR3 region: CASSRDGGNTEAFF.

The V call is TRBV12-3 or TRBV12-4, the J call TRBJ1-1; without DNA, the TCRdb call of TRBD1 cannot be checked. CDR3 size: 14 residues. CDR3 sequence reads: CASSQDPGVPEAFF.

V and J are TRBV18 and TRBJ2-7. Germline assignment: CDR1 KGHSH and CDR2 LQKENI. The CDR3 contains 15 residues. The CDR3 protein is CTSSPEDRSSYEQYF. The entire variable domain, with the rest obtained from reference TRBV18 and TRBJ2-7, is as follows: NAGVMQNPRHLVRRRGQEARLRCSPMKGHSHVYWYRQLPEEGLKFMVYLQKENIIDESGMPKERFSAEFPKEGPSILRIQQVVRGDSAAYFCTSSPEDRSSYEQYFGPGTRLTVT.

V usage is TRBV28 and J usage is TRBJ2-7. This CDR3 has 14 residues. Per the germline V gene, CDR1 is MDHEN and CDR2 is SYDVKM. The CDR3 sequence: CASSLADSPYEQYF.

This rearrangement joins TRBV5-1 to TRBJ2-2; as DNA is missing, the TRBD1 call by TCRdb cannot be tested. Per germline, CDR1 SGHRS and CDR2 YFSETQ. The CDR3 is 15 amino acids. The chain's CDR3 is CASSPGTKNTGELFF.

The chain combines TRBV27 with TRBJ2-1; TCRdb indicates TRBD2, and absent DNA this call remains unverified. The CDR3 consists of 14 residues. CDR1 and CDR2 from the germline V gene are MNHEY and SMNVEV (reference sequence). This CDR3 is CASSVHRGGPEQFF.

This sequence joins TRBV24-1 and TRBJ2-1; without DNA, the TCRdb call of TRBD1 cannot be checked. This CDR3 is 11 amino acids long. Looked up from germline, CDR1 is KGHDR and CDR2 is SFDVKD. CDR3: CATRGRVKQFF.

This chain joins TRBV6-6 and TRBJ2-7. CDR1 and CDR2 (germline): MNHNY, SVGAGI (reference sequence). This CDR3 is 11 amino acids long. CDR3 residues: CASDGAYEQYF.

Here the CDR3 reads CSVDSVGSTYEQYF. The rearrangement joins TRBV29-1 to TRBJ2-7. The CDR3 has 14 amino acids. Germline CDR1 and CDR2: SQVTM and ANQGSEA.

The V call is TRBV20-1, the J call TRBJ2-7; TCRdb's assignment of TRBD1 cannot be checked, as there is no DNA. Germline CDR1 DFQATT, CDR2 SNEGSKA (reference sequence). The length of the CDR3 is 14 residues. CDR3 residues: CSARAKGASYEQYF.

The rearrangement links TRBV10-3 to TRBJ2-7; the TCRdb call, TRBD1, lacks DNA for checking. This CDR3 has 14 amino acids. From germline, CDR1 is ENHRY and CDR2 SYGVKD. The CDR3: CAISEGTGSYEQYF.

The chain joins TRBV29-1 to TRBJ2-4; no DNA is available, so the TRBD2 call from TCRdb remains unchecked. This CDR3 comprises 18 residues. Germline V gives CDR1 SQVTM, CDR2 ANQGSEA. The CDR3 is CSVAGPLAGGIAKNIQYF.

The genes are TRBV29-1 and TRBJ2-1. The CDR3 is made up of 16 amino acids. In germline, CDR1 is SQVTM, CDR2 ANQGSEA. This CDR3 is CSVEAPDRSSYNEQFF.

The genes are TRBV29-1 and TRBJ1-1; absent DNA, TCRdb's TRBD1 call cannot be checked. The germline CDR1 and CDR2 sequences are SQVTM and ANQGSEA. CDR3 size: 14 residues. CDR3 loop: CSVVGQGVNTEAFF.

The CDR3 reads CASSFGGTEAFF. The V gene is TRBV28, the J gene TRBJ1-1; the TCRdb D gene call, TRBD1, has no DNA to confirm it. CDR3 size: 12 residues. CDR1 is MDHEN and CDR2 is SYDVKM in the germline V gene.

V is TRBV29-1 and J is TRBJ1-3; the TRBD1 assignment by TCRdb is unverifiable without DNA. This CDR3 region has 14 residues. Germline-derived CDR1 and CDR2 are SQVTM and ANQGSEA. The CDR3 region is CSVETGTSGNTIYF.

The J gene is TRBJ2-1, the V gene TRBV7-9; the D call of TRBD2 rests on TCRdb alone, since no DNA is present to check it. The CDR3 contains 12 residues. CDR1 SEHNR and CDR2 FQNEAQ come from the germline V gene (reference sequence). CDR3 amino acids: CASSPGLHEQFF. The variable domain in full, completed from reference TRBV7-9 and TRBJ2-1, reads DTGVSQNPRHKITKRGQNVTFRCDPISEHNRLYWYRQTLGQGPEFLTYFQNEAQLEKSRLLSDRFSAERPKGSFSTLEIQRTEQGDSAMYLCASSPGLHEQFFGPGTRLTVL.

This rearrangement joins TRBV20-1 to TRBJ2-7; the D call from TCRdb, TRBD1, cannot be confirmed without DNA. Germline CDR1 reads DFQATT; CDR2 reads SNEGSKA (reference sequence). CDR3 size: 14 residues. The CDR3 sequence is CSAPETGLAYEQYF.

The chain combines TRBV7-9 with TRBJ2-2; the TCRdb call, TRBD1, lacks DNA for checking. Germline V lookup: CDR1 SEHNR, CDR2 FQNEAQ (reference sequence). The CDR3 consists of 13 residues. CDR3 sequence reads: CANQGASTGELFF.

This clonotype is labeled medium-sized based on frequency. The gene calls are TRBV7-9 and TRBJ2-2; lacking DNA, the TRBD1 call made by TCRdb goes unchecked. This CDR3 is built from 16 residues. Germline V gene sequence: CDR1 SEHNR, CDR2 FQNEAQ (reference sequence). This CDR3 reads CASSLVGTANTGELFF. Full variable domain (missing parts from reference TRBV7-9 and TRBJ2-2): DTGVSQNPRHKITKRGQNVTFRCDPISEHNRLYWYRQTLGQGPEFLTYFQNEAQLEKSRLLSDRFSAERPKGSFSTLEIQRTEQGDSAMYLCASSLVGTANTGELFFGEGSRLTVL.

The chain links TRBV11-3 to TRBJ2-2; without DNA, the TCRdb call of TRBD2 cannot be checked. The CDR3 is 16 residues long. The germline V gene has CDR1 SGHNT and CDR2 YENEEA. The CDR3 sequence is CASSPRLGPNTGELFF.